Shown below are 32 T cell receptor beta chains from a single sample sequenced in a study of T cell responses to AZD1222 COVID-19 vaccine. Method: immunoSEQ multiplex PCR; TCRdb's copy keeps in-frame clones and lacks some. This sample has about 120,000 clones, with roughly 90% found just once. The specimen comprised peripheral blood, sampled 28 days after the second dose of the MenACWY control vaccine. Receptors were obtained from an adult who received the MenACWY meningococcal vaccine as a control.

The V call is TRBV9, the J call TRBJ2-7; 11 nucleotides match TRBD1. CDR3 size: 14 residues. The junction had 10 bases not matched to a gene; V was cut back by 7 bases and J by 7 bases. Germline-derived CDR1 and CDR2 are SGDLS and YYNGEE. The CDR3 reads CASSLGQGGQEQYF. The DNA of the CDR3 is TGTGCCAGCTCTTTGGGACAGGGGGGGCAAGAGCAGTACTTC.

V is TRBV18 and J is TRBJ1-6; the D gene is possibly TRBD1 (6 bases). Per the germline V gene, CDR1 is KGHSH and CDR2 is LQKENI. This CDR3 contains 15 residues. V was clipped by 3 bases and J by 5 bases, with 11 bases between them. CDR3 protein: CASSPYGQNNSPLHF. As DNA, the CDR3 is TGTGCCAGCTCACCCTATGGACAGAATAATTCACCCCTCCACTTT.

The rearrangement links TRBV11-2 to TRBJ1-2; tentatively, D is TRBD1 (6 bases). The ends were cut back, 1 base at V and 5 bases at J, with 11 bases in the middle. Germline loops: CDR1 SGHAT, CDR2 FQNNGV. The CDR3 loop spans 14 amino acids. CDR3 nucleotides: TGTGCCAGCAGCTTAGTTTACAGGGAGTATGGCTACACCTTC. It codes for CASSLVYREYGYTF.

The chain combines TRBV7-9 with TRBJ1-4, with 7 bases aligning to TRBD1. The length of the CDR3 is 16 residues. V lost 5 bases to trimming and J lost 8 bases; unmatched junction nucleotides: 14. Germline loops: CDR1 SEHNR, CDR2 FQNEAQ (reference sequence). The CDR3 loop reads CASSPRQGGGGEKLFF. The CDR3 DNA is TGTGCCAGCAGCCCCCGACAGGGAGGGGGAGGAGAAAAACTGTTTTTT.

Here the CDR3 reads CAARGVGAKNIQYF. In DNA, the CDR3 is TGTGCCGCTCGGGGGGTTGGGGCCAAAAACATTCAGTACTTC. The chain employs TRBV2 and TRBJ2-4, with 7 positions matching TRBD2. The CDR3 contains 14 residues. CDR1 SNHLY and CDR2 FYNNEI come from the germline V gene. Unmatched junction bases numbered 8, after V lost 11 bases and J lost 1 base.

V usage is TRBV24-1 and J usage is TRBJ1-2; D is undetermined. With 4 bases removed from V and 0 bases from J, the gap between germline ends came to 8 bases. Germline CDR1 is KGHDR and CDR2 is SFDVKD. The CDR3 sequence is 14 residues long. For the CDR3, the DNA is TGTGCCACCAGTGACAGTAGGGCTAACTATGGCTACACCTTC. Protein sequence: CATSDSRANYGYTF.

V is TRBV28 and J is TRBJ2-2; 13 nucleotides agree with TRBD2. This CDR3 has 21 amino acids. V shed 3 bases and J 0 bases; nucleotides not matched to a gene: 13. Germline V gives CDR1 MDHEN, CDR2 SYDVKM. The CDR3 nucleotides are TGTGCCAGCAGTTTTCAGCGACTAGCGGGGGGTGCCTTCGCGAACACCGGGGAGCTGTTTTTT. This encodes CASSFQRLAGGAFANTGELFF.

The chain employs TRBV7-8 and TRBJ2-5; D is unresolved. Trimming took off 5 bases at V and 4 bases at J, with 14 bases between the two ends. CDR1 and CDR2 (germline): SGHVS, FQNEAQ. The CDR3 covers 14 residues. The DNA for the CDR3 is TGTGCCAGCAGCCCCCTCATCGAACCAGAGACCCAGTACTTC. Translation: CASSPLIEPETQYF.

CDR3: CATSLSGTTRYGYTF. CDR3 DNA: TGTGCCACCTCCTTATCCGGGACAACGAGGTATGGCTACACCTTC. The chain links TRBV28 to TRBJ1-2; D perhaps matches TRBD1 (6 bases). Germline CDR1 reads MDHEN; CDR2 reads SYDVKM. V was cut by 10 bases and J by 5 bases, with 23 bases left in between. The CDR3 totals 15 residues.

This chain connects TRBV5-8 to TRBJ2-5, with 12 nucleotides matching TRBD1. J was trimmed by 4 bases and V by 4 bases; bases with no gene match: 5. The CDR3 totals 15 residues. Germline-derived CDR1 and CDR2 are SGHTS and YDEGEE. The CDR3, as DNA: TGTGCCAGCAGCGCCGGGACAGGGGGCTTAGAGACCCAGTACTTC. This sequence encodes CASSAGTGGLETQYF. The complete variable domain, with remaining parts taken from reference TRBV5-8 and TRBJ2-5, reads EAGVTQSPTHLIKTRGQQATLRCSPISGHTSVYWYQQALGLGLQFLLWYDEGEERNRGNFPPRFSGRQFPNYSSELNVNALELEDSALYLCASSAGTGGLETQYFGPGTRLLVL.

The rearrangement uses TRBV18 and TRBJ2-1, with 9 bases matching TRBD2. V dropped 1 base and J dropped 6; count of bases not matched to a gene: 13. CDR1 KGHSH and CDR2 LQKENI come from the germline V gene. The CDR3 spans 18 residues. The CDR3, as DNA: TGTGCCAGCTCACCACAGGAGATACGCCTAGCGGGACCCAATGAGCAGTTCTTC. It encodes CASSPQEIRLAGPNEQFF.

The CDR3 nucleotides read TGTGCCACAGGGACAGCCACGCTTAATTCACCCCTCCACTTT. Its protein is CATGTATLNSPLHF. The J gene is TRBJ1-6, the V gene TRBV27, with 7 bases aligning to TRBD1. Germline CDR1 and CDR2: MNHEY and SMNVEV (reference sequence). The CDR3 runs 14 residues. V lost 10 bases, J lost 6 bases, and 9 bases stayed unmatched.

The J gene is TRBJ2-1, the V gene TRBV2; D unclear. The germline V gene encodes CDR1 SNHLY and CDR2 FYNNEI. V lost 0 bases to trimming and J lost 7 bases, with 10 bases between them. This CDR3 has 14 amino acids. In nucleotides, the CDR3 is TGTGCCAGCAGTGAAGCGCTTCGTCGAAATGAGCAGTTCTTC. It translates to CASSEALRRNEQFF.

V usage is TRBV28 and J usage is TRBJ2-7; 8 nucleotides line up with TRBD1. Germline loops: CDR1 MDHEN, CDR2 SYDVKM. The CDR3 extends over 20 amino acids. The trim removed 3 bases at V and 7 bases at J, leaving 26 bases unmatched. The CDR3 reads CASSFLTFWTGIFPLREQYV. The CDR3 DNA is TGTGCCAGCAGTTTTCTTACCTTTTGGACAGGGATTTTTCCGCTACGGGAGCAGTACGTC.

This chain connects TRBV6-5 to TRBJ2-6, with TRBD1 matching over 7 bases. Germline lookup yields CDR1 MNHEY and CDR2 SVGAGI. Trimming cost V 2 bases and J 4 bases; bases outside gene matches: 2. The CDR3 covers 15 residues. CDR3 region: CASSYQGDGANVLTF. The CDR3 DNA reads TGTGCCAGCAGTTACCAGGGGGACGGGGCCAACGTCCTGACTTTC.

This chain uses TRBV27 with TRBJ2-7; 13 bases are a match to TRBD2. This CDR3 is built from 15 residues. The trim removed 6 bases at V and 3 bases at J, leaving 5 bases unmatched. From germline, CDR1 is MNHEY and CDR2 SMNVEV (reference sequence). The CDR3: CASSSGLAGFYEQYF. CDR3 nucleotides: TGTGCCAGCAGCTCGGGACTAGCGGGGTTCTACGAGCAGTACTTC.

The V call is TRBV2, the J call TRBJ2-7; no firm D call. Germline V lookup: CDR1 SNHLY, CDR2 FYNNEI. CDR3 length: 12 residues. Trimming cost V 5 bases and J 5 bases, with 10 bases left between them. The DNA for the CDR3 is TGTGCCAGCAGTTACGATTTTAACGAGCAGTACGTC. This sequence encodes CASSYDFNEQYV.

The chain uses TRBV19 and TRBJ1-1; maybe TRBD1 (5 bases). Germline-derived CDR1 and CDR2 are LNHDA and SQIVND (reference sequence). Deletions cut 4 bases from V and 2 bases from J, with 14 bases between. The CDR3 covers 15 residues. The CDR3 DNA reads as TGTGCCAGTAGTAAAGCCCCAGGGCTAAACACTGAAGCTTTCTTT. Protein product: CASSKAPGLNTEAFF.

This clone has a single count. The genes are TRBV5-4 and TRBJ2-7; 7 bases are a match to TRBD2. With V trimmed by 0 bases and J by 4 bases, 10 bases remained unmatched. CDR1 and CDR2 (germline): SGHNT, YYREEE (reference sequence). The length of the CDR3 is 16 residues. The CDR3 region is CASSLGPSGISYEQYV. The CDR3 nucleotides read TGTGCCAGCAGCTTGGGGCCTAGCGGCATCAGTTACGAGCAGTACGTC.

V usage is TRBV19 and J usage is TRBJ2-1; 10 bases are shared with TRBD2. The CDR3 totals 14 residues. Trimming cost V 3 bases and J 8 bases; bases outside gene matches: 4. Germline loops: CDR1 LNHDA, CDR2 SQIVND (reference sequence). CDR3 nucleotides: TGTGCCAGTAGTATCATAGGGACTAGCGATGAGCAGTTCTTC. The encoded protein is CASSIIGTSDEQFF.

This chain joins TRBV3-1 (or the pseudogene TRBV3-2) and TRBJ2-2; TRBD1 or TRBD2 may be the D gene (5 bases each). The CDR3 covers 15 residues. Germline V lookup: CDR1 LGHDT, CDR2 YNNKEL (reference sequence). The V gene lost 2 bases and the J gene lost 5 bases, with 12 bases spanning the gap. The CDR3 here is CASSQPSGTTGELFF. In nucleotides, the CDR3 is TGTGCCAGCAGCCAACCTTCCGGGACGACCGGGGAGCTGTTTTTT.

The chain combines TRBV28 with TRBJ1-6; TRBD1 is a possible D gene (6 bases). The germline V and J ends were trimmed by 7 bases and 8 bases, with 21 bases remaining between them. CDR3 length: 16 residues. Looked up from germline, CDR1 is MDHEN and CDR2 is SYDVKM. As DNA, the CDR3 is TGTGCCAGCACCACACCCTCCAACAGGGCAGATTCACCCCTCCACTTT. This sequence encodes CASTTPSNRADSPLHF.

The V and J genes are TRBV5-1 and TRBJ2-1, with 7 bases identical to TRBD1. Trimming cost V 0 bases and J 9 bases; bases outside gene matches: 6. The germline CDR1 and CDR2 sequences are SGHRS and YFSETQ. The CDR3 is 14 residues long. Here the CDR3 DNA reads TGCGCCAGCAGCTTGGACCCGACAGGGACTGAGCAGTTCTTC. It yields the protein CASSLDPTGTEQFF.

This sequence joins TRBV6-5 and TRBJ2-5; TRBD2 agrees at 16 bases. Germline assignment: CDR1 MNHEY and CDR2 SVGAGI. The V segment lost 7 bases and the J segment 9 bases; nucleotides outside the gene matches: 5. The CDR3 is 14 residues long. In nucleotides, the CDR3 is TGTGCCAGCAAGGGACTAGCGGGGGGGAAGTCCCAGTACTTC. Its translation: CASKGLAGGKSQYF.

CDR3 nucleotides: TGTGCCAGCAGCGTAAATCCCCAGGGCTGGAATGAGCAGTTCTTC. It specifies CASSVNPQGWNEQFF. The rearrangement links TRBV9 to TRBJ2-1; tentative D call: TRBD1 (5 bases). In germline, CDR1 is SGDLS, CDR2 YYNGEE. The CDR3 consists of 15 residues. V shed 1 base and J shed 7 bases, with 15 bases lying between them.

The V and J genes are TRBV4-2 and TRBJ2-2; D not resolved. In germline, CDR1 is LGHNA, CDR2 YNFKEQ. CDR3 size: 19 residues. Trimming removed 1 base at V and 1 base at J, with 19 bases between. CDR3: CASSQALVLGSMNTGELFF. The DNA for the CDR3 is TGTGCCAGCAGCCAAGCTTTAGTATTAGGCAGCATGAACACCGGGGAGCTGTTTTTT.

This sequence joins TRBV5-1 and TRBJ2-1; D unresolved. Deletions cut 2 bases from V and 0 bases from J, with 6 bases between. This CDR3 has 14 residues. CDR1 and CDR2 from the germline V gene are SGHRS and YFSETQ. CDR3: CASSFMDSYNEQFF. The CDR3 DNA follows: TGCGCCAGCAGCTTCATGGACTCCTACAATGAGCAGTTCTTC.

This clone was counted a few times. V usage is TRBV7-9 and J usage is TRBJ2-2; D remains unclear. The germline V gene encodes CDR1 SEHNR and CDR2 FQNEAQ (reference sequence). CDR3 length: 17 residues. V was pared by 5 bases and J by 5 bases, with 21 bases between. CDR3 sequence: CASSPLIGREGTGELFF. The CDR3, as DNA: TGTGCCAGCAGCCCCTTAATAGGAAGGGAAGGAACCGGGGAGCTGTTTTTT.

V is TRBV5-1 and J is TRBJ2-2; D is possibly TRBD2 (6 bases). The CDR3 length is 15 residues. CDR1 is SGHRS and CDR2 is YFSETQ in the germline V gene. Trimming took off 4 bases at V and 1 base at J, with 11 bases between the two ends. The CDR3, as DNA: TGCGCCAGCAGCCGCGGGGTAGGGAACACCGGGGAGCTGTTTTTT. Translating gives CASSRGVGNTGELFF.

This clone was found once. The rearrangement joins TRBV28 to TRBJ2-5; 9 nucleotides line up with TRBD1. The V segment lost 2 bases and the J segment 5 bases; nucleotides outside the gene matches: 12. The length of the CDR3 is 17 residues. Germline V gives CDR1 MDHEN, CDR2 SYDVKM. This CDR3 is CASSLVASTGGWETQYF. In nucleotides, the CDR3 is TGTGCCAGCAGTTTAGTTGCTTCGACAGGGGGATGGGAGACCCAGTACTTC.

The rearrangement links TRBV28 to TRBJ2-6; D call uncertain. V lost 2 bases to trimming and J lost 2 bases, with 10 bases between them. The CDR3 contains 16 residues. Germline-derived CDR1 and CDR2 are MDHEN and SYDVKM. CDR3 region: CASSLNWGAGANVLTF. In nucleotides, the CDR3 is TGTGCCAGCAGTTTAAATTGGGGTGCTGGGGCCAACGTCCTGACTTTC.

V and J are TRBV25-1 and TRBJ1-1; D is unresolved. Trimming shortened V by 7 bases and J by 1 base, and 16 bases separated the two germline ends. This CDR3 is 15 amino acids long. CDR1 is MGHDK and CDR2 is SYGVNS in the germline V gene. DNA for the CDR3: TGTGCCAGCACACCCGCCCGGACCGAGAACACTGAAGCTTTCTTT. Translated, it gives CASTPARTENTEAFF.